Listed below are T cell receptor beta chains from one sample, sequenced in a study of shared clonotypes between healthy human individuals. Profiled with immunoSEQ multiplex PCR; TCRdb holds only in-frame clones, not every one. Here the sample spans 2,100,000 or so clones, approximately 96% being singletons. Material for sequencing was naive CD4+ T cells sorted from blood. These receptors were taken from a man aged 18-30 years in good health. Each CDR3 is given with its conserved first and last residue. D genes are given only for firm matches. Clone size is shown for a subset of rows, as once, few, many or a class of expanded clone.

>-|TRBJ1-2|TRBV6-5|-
CASSPFVGPYGYTF
TGTGCCAGCAGCCCCTTTGTTGGGCCCTATGGCTACACCTTC
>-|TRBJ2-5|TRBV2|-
CASRTRTVQETQYF
TGTGCCAGCAGAACACGGACAGTCCAAGAGACCCAGTACTTC
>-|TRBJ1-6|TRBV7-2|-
CASSLRESNSPLHF
TGTGCCAGCAGCTTACGGGAAAGCAATTCACCCCTCCACTTT
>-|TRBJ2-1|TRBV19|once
CATARDKGYNEQFF
TGTGCCACCGCCCGGGACAAAGGATACAATGAGCAGTTCTTC
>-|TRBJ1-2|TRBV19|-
CASSIAGGGYTF
TGTGCCAGTAGTATAGCGGGGGGAGGCTACACCTTC
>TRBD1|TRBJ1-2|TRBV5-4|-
CASSLTGGAYGYTF
TGTGCCAGCAGCTTGACAGGGGGCGCGTATGGCTACACCTTC
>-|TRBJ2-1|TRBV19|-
CASRPNRVYEQFF
TGTGCCAGTAGACCGAACAGGGTTTATGAGCAGTTCTTC
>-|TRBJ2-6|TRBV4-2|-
CASSQEIQGRANVLTF
TGTGCCAGCAGCCAAGAGATCCAAGGAAGGGCCAACGTCCTGACTTTC
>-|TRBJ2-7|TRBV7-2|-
CASSFGPYEQYF
TGTGCCAGCAGCTTCGGCCCCTACGAGCAGTACTTC
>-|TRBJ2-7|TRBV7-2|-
CASSLAWVGSYEQYF
TGTGCCAGCAGCTTAGCGTGGGTCGGTTCCTACGAGCAGTACTTC
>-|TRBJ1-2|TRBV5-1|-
CASSSNGFDGYTF
TGCGCCAGCAGCTCAAACGGGTTTGATGGCTACACCTTC
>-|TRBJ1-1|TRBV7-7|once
CASSLVRDGEAFF
TGTGCTAGCAGCTTAGTCCGGGACGGTGAAGCTTTCTTT
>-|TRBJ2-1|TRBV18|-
CASSPLGAFSYNEQFF
TGTGCCAGCTCACCACTGGGGGCGTTTTCCTACAATGAGCAGTTCTTC
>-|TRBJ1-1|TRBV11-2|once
CASSLTLQGTEAFF
TGTGCCAGCAGCTTAACCCTTCAAGGCACTGAAGCTTTCTTT
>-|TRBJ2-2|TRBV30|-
CAWREGFNTGELFF
TGTGCCTGGAGGGAGGGGTTTAACACCGGGGAGCTGTTTTTT
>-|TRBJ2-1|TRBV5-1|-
CASGTGGVSYNEQFF
TGCGCCAGCGGAACCGGGGGAGTATCCTACAATGAGCAGTTCTTC
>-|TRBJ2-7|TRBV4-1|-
CASSQISGPYEQYF
TGCGCCAGCAGCCAAATTTCGGGGCCCTACGAGCAGTACTTC
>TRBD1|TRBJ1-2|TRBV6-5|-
CASRRGQDYGYTF
TGTGCCAGCAGGAGGGGACAGGACTATGGCTACACCTTC
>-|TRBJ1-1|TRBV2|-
CASRGQGTEAFF
TGTGCCAGCAGAGGGCAGGGCACTGAAGCTTTCTTT
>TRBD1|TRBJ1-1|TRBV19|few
CASSTPRTGHTEAFF
TGTGCCAGTAGCACCCCAAGGACAGGGCACACTGAAGCTTTCTTT
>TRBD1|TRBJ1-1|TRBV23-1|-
CASSPPPLPGTGGNTEAFF
TGCGCCAGCAGTCCTCCACCACTCCCCGGGACAGGAGGGAACACTGAAGCTTTCTTT
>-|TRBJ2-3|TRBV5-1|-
CASSFRGETTDTQYF
TGCGCCAGCAGCTTCCGAGGCGAGACCACAGATACGCAGTATTTT
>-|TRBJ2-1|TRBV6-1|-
CASSARDRINDEQFF
TGTGCCAGCAGTGCCCGGGACCGGATTAATGATGAGCAGTTCTTC